This T cell receptor (beta chain) was documented in a study of response to subunit inactivated influenza vaccine. With 2 bases clipped from V and 14 bases from J, the junction kept 15 bases outside the gene matches. The germline V gene has CDR1 MNHEY and CDR2 SMNVEV (reference sequence). The length of the CDR3 is 15 residues. General study points: The authors suggested that few new T cells are recruited per seasonal influenza vaccination.

As to this clonotype: Its antigen is unknown.

TCRdb ran MiXCR on the RT-PCR reads and lists one entry per CDR3 protein. The data show fewer than 700,000 distinct CDR3 sequences, 10% to 15% seen once. This chain joins TRBV27 and TRBJ2-3; 8 bases are a match to TRBD1. This sample comprised PBMCs from blood, obtained more than 35 days after vaccination. This TCR came from a man aged 50 to 60 who received an inactivated influenza vaccine. The CDR3 region is CASSLKTGALVRAYF. The CDR3 coding sequence is TGTGCCAGCAGTTTAAAGACAGGGGCTTTAGTTCGAGCGTATTTT.